This TCR beta chain was documented in a study of T cell changes during pregnancy in multiple sclerosis. TCRdb keeps only in-frame clones here, not all; method: immunoSEQ multiplex PCR. This table holds roughly 80,000 clones, approximately 90% found once. The source was peripheral blood, collected before pregnancy. The clonotype comes from a female donor with multiple sclerosis, enrolled in a pregnancy study.

CDR3 coding DNA: TGTGCCAGTAGTACCCCCGGTGTGGTCCGTAGCAATCAGCCCCAGCATTTT. This sequence encodes CASSTPGVVRSNQPQHF. The chain uses TRBV19 and TRBJ1-5; D call uncertain. Between the trimmed V and J ends, which lost 4 bases and 0 bases, there was a span of 16 bases. The CDR3 runs 17 residues. Per germline, CDR1 LNHDA and CDR2 SQIVND (reference sequence). Supplemented by reference TRBV19 and TRBJ1-5, the full variable domain reads DGGITQSPKYLFRKEGQNVTLSCEQNLNHDAMYWYRQDPGQGLRLIYYSQIVNDFQKGDIAEGYSVSREKKESFPLTVTSAQKNPTAFYLCASSTPGVVRSNQPQHFGDGTRLSIL.